The rows below give T cell receptor beta chains drawn from one sample of a study of control samples from healthy donors and cancer patients. Assay: immunoSEQ multiplex PCR; the TCRdb copy retains only in-frame clones and omits some. Of around 40,000 clones in the sample, 75% to 95% were seen once. The source material was PBMCs. The receptor set was obtained from a woman in her forties with head and neck cancer. The conserved cysteine and the conserved F or W are not part of the CDR3 here. The order of the fields is J gene, V gene, CDR3 protein.

TRBJ2-5 | TRBV10-3 | AISESAPVRETQY
TRBJ2-1 | TRBV27 | ASSFRSSAYNEQF
TRBJ2-2 | TRBV5-1 | ASSLEAGGTGELF
TRBJ2-3 | TRBV10-2 | ASSLQGDTQY
TRBJ1-1 | TRBV18 | ASSPVDVGNTEAF
TRBJ2-5 | TRBV10-3 | AISESGGQETQY
TRBJ2-1 | TRBV20-1 | SASRAGTSTYNEQF
TRBJ2-1 | TRBV14 | ASSPRLSAYNEQF
TRBJ2-6 | TRBV7-6 | ASSLVLGAGANVLT
TRBJ1-4 | TRBV7-2 | ASRQEPPGQGRKELF